The rows below give T cell receptor beta chains drawn from one sample of a study of monozygotic twins with inflammatory bowel disease. Using the 5' RACE reads, TCRdb records one entry per CDR3 protein without DNA. The specimen's table records about 210,000 distinct CDR3 sequences. Sequences were obtained from blood. All receptors come from a human donor with ulcerative colitis or Crohn's disease, or a healthy co-twin of an affected twin (not recorded which). CDR3s include the opening cysteine and the closing phenylalanine or tryptophan.

j_gene,v_gene,CDR3aa
TRBJ2-1,TRBV6-1,CASRPGLGYNEQFF
TRBJ2-1,TRBV5-1,CASSLAHRTAYNEQFF
TRBJ1-2,TRBV5-5,CASSLGASTNYGYTF
TRBJ2-1,TRBV6-4,CASSDSTGGGNEQFF
TRBJ2-5,TRBV5-1,CASSIQETQYF
TRBJ2-3,TRBV18,CASSQTGTDTQYF
TRBJ1-1,TRBV6-5,CASSYGTPGTEAFF
TRBJ2-5,TRBV20-1,CSGVKGSSETQYF
TRBJ1-6,TRBV5-6,CASSFVWRDHSPLHF
TRBJ2-7,TRBV7-8,CASSPGGRDEQYF
TRBJ1-2,TRBV12-3/TRBV12-4,CASSLWSGINYGYTF
TRBJ1-2,TRBV20-1,CSATGTVFNYGYTF
TRBJ2-3,TRBV20-1,CSAPTSGGFTDTQYF